Below, one T cell receptor beta chain is given with its context. Its antigen is currently unknown. Primers for the PCR totalled 60 Vbeta and 13 Jbeta. Profiling relied on immunoSEQ multiplex PCR, and the TCRdb table lists in-frame clones only, not all of them. Here the sample spans some 87,000 clones, less than 75% being singletons. With V trimmed by 4 bases and J by 7 bases, 10 bases remained unmatched. Germline loops: CDR1 SGHTA, CDR2 FQGNSA. CDR3 length equals 16 residues. This record comes from a study of cytomegalovirus exposure and HLA in healthy donors. Findings and caveats of the study: TCR beta sequences numbering under 20,000 were associated with HLA alleles at 0.05 false discovery rate in a later analysis.

The chain couples TRBV7-2 to TRBJ2-2; 9 bases match TRBD1. The sequence came from a woman aged 25-40 years in good health and CMV-seropositive. Sequencing was carried out using PBMCs. In DNA form, the CDR3 reads TGTGCCAGCAGCTCTCACGGACAGGGGAGGATCGGGGAGCTGTTTTTT. Protein product: CASSSHGQGRIGELFF.